Presented here are 15 T cell receptor beta chains from one specimen sequenced in a study of technical replicates of blood from a few donors. This table comes from immunoSEQ multiplex PCR, and its TCRdb copy is limited to in-frame clones, with some not included. This sample has 70,000 to 85,000 clones, with around 92% found just once. The sequenced material came from T cells isolated from PBMCs. The receptor source for this set is a human donor in good health.

This CDR3 is CASGGTSGSYEQYF. CDR3 bases: TGTGCCAGCGGAGGGACTAGCGGCTCCTACGAGCAGTACTTC. V usage is TRBV25-1 and J usage is TRBJ2-7; 11 bases fit TRBD2. The length of the CDR3 is 14 residues. Germline-derived CDR1 and CDR2 are MGHDK and SYGVNS. The V and J ends lost 8 bases and 0 bases, in that order; junction bases with no gene match: 3.

The V call is TRBV6-5, the J call TRBJ2-4; possibly TRBD2 for D (6 bases). The CDR3 runs 11 residues. Trimming took 8 bases from V and 10 from J, leaving 12 bases between them. The germline V gene has CDR1 MNHEY and CDR2 SVGAGI. The DNA of the CDR3 is TGTGCCAGCGGGGACTCTGTGATTCAGTACTTC. Residues: CASGDSVIQYF.

V gene TRBV6-5 combines with J gene TRBJ2-2, with D perhaps TRBD2 (7 bases). Germline CDR1 reads MNHEY; CDR2 reads SVGAGI. There are 13 residues in the CDR3. V lost 6 bases to trimming and J lost 6 bases, with 11 bases between them. DNA of the CDR3: TGTGCCAGCAGGATAGGGGGGGCCGGGGAGCTGTTTTTT. Its translation: CASRIGGAGELFF.

This chain connects TRBV30 to TRBJ2-1; D unclear. Germline-derived CDR1 and CDR2 are GTSNPN and SVGIG (reference sequence). The CDR3 length is 12 residues. V was clipped by 1 base and J by 7 bases, with 8 bases between them. The CDR3 loop is CAWSGQENEQFF. In DNA, the CDR3 is TGTGCCTGGAGTGGCCAGGAAAATGAGCAGTTCTTC.

V gene TRBV7-3 combines with J gene TRBJ1-1, with TRBD1 identical over 11 bases. Germline CDR1 is SGHTA and CDR2 is FQGTGA. Germline trimming cut 5 bases from V and 6 bases from J; bases unmatched to any gene: 8. The CDR3 has 15 residues. The CDR3 loop reads CASSINPGQGAEAFF. In DNA form, the CDR3 reads TGTGCCAGCAGCATTAATCCGGGACAGGGGGCTGAAGCTTTCTTT.

The chain combines TRBV18 with TRBJ1-2; 12 nucleotides match TRBD1. CDR3 length: 16 residues. V gave up 6 bases and J gave up 7 bases; unmatched junction bases: 12. Germline V gene data show CDR1 as KGHSH and CDR2 as LQKENI. Written as DNA, the CDR3 is TGTGCCAGCTCCACTTCCGGGACAGGGGGCTACCGTGGCTACACCTTC. The encoded protein is CASSTSGTGGYRGYTF.

The chain uses TRBV4-1 and TRBJ1-5; tentative D call: TRBD1 (5 bases). V was clipped by 6 bases and J by 11 bases, with 20 bases between them. Per the germline V gene, CDR1 is MGHRA and CDR2 is YSYEKL. The CDR3 contains 14 residues. The CDR3 sequence: CASSPGQGILTQHF. The CDR3 DNA reads as TGCGCCAGCAGTCCCGGGCAGGGCATCCTGACCCAGCATTTT.

The genes are TRBV6-1 and TRBJ1-1; a weak D match, TRBD1 (6 bases). Trimming took 6 bases from V and 4 from J, leaving 9 bases between them. This CDR3 has 12 residues. The V gene's germline CDR1 is MNHNS and CDR2 SASEGT. In DNA form, the CDR3 reads TGTGCCAGCAGCGGACAGACCACTGAAGCTTTCTTT. Encoded protein: CASSGQTTEAFF.

The chain combines TRBV5-1 with TRBJ1-5; a possible D gene is TRBD1 (5 bases). This CDR3 is built from 15 residues. The V end lost 5 bases, the J end lost 7 bases, and 19 bases lay between the germline ends. CDR1 SGHRS and CDR2 YFSETQ come from the germline V gene. CDR3 residues: CASRYSDRIGQPQHF. Written as DNA, the CDR3 is TGCGCCAGCAGATATTCCGACAGAATAGGACAGCCCCAGCATTTT. Full variable domain (rest looked up from reference TRBV5-1 and TRBJ1-5): KAGVTQTPRYLIKTRGQQVTLSCSPISGHRSVSWYQQTPGQGLQFLFEYFSETQRNKGNFPGRFSGRQFSNSRSEMNVSTLELGDSALYLCASRYSDRIGQPQHFGDGTRLSIL.

The rearrangement links TRBV7-3 to TRBJ2-3; D possibly corresponds to TRBD2 (5 bases). Germline loops: CDR1 SGHTA, CDR2 FQGTGA. Trimming cost V 3 bases and J 4 bases, with 11 bases left between them. The CDR3 is 14 residues long. The CDR3 protein is CASSLGDSSDTQYF. The CDR3 DNA reads TGTGCCAGCAGCTTGGGAGATAGCTCAGATACGCAGTATTTT.

This clone appeared once. The chain couples TRBV6-6 to TRBJ2-7; weak D call: TRBD1 (6 bases). Germline V gene sequence: CDR1 MNHNY, CDR2 SVGAGI (reference sequence). CDR3 size: 14 residues. The V and J ends lost 2 bases and 3 bases respectively, with 11 bases between them. The CDR3 region is CASSYLDRIYEQYF. The CDR3 bases are TGTGCCAGCAGTTACCTGGACAGAATCTACGAGCAGTACTTC.

The rearrangement uses TRBV5-4 and TRBJ2-2, with D possibly being TRBD2 (5 bases). Germline assignment: CDR1 SGHNT and CDR2 YYREEE (reference sequence). Trimming took off 4 bases at V and 3 bases at J, with 10 bases between the two ends. The CDR3 consists of 14 residues. The CDR3 DNA reads as TGTGCCAGCAGCCCCCCAGCGGACACCGGGGAGCTGTTTTTT. Translation: CASSPPADTGELFF.

The rearrangement links TRBV7-6 to TRBJ1-5; D perhaps matches TRBD1 (5 bases). The germline gives CDR1 SGHVS, CDR2 FNYEAQ. V was pared by 1 base and J by 5 bases, with 24 bases between. This CDR3 region has 19 residues. CDR3: CASSLDLQGGLCIDQPQHF. The CDR3 region has the DNA TGTGCCAGCAGCTTAGATTTGCAGGGAGGGTTGTGCATCGATCAGCCCCAGCATTTT.

This chain connects TRBV27 to TRBJ1-5, with unresolved D. In germline, CDR1 is MNHEY, CDR2 SMNVEV (reference sequence). This CDR3 region has 13 residues. The ends were cut back, 6 bases at V and 5 bases at J, with 11 bases in the middle. The CDR3 coding sequence is TGTGCCAGCAGCCTCCTGCTAGATCAGCCCCAGCATTTT. Its protein is CASSLLLDQPQHF.

The J gene is TRBJ1-1, the V gene TRBV7-2; D remains ambiguous. Trimming left V 3 bases short and J 0 bases short, with 5 bases between. The germline CDR1 and CDR2 sequences are SGHTA and FQGNSA. CDR3 length: 13 amino acids. The CDR3 DNA sequence: TGTGCCAGCAGCTTGCACTTGAACACTGAAGCTTTCTTT. It encodes CASSLHLNTEAFF.